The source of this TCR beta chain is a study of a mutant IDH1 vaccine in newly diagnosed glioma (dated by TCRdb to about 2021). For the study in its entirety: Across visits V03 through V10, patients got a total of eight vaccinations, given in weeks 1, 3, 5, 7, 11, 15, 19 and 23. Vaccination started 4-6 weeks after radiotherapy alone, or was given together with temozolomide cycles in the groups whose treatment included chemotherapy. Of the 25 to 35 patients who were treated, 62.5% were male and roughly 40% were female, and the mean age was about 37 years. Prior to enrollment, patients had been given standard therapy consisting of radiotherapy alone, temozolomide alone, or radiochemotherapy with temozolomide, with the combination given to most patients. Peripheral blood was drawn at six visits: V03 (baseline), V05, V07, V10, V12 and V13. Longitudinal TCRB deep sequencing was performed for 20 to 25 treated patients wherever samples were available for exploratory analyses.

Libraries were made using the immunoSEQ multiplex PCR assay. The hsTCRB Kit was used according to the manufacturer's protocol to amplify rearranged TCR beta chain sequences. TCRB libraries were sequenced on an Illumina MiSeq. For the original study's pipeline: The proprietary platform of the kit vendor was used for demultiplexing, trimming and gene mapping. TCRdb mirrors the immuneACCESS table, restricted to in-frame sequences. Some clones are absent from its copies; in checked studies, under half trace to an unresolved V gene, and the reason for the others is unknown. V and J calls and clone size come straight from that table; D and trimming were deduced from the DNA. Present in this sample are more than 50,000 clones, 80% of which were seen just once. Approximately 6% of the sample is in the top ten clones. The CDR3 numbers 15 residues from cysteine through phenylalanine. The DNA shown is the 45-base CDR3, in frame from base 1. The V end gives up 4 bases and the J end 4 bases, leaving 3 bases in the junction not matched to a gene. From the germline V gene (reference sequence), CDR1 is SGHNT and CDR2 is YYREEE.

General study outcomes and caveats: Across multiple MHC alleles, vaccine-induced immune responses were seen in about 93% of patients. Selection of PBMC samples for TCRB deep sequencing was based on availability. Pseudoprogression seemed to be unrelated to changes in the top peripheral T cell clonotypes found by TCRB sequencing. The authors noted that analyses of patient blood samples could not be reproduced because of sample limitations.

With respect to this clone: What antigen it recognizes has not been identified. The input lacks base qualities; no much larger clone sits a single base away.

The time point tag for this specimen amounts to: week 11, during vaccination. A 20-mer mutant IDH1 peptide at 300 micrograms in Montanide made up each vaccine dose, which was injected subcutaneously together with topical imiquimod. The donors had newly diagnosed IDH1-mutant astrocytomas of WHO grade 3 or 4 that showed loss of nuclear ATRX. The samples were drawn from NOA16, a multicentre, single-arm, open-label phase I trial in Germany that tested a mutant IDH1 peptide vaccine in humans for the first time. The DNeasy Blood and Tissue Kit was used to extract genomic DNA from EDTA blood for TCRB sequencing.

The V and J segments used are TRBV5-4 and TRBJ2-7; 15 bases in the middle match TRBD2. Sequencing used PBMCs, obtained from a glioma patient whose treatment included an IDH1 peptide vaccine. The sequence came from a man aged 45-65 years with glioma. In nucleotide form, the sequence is TGTGCCAGCAGCGTAGGGACTAGCGGGGGGTACGAGCAGTACTTC. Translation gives CASSVGTSGGYEQYF.